The TCR beta chain under discussion was sequenced for a study of esophageal squamous cell carcinoma under preoperative chemotherapy. Noted time point: after preoperative PTX-NDP chemotherapy. Germline CDR1 is SGHVS and CDR2 is FQNEAQ. Trimming stripped 8 bases from V and 1 base from J, with 20 bases between. The CDR3 is 16 amino acids. TCRdb itself ran the PCR reads through MiXCR, one entry per CDR3 protein. Here the sample spans roughly 30,000 distinct CDR3 sequences, 52% being singletons. The biological material was taken from a patient given preoperative chemotherapy. The source of this sequence is a human donor with esophageal squamous cell carcinoma. The donor label of this sample is uncertain. V usage is TRBV7-8 and J usage is TRBJ2-5, with D perhaps TRBD1 or TRBD2 (6 bases each). The CDR3 loop reads CASAGLGGRAQETQYF. DNA of the CDR3: TGTGCCAGCGCGGGGCTCGGGGGCCGGGCCCAAGAGACCCAGTACTTC.